The 20 T cell receptor beta chains in this list originate from one sample, sequenced in a study of blood T cell repertoires in COVID-19. The protocol was immunoSEQ multiplex PCR, while the TCRdb copy is restricted to in-frame clones and leaves out a portion. Of approximately 380,000 clones detected, approximately 93% appear once; the ten largest clones hold more than 0.85%. Sequences were obtained from PBMCs or T cells enriched from blood (not recorded which). The receptors originated from a woman aged 40 to 50 who had been exposed to COVID-19.

The rearrangement uses TRBV5-1 and TRBJ1-1, with D maybe TRBD1 (6 bases). The ends were cut back, 2 bases at V and 0 bases at J, with 14 bases in the middle. The CDR3 spans 16 residues. Looked up from germline, CDR1 is SGHRS and CDR2 is YFSETQ. The CDR3 loop is CASSFPTGGLNTEAFF. CDR3 nucleotides: TGCGCCAGCAGCTTTCCGACAGGAGGTTTGAACACTGAAGCTTTCTTT.

The chain has TRBV10-3 and TRBJ2-2, with D possibly being TRBD2 (6 bases). Trimming took 0 bases from V and 6 from J, leaving 11 bases between them. This CDR3 spans 15 amino acids. Germline-derived CDR1 and CDR2 are ENHRY and SYGVKD. CDR3 in amino acids: CAISESAAGSGELFF. CDR3 DNA: TGTGCCATCAGTGAGTCGGCCGCGGGGTCCGGGGAGCTGTTTTTT.

The CDR3 bases are TGTGCCTGGAGTGTACGGCGGACTGAAAACCTTCCTTATGGCTACACCTTC. As protein: CAWSVRRTENLPYGYTF. V gene TRBV30 combines with J gene TRBJ1-2; no reliable D call. The germline V gene has CDR1 GTSNPN and CDR2 SVGIG (reference sequence). V was pared by 0 bases and J by 5 bases, with 22 bases between. This CDR3 has 17 residues.

The V and J genes are TRBV19 and TRBJ1-3, with a tentative D call TRBD1 (5 bases). Germline assignment: CDR1 LNHDA and CDR2 SQIVND (reference sequence). CDR3 length: 15 residues. V was pared by 8 bases and J by 0 bases, with 14 bases between. The CDR3 spells CASSAGKSSGNTIYF. The CDR3 DNA sequence: TGTGCCAGTTCGGCAGGGAAGAGCTCTGGAAACACCATATATTTT. Using reference TRBV19 and TRBJ1-3 for the parts outside the CDR3, the full variable domain is DGGITQSPKYLFRKEGQNVTLSCEQNLNHDAMYWYRQDPGQGLRLIYYSQIVNDFQKGDIAEGYSVSREKKESFPLTVTSAQKNPTAFYLCASSAGKSSGNTIYFGEGSWLTVV.

This chain joins TRBV7-9 and TRBJ1-2; no reliable D call. Trimming removed 5 bases from V and 6 bases from J, with 13 bases in between. The germline V gene encodes CDR1 SEHNR and CDR2 FQNEAQ (reference sequence). The CDR3 is 13 residues long. DNA for the CDR3: TGTGCCAGCAGCCCTACTGAGAGGGATGGCTACACCTTC. Amino acid sequence: CASSPTERDGYTF. Complete variable domain (other parts from reference TRBV7-9 and TRBJ1-2): DTGVSQNPRHKITKRGQNVTFRCDPISEHNRLYWYRQTLGQGPEFLTYFQNEAQLEKSRLLSDRFSAERPKGSFSTLEIQRTEQGDSAMYLCASSPTERDGYTFGSGTRLTVV.

The chain links TRBV27 to TRBJ1-1, with a tentative D call TRBD1 (5 bases). The CDR3 has 15 residues. V lost 5 bases to trimming and J lost 5 bases, with 18 bases between them. Germline loops: CDR1 MNHEY, CDR2 SMNVEV (reference sequence). CDR3 DNA sequence: TGTGCCAGCAGTCCCAGGGTCAGGGCGGGGACTGAAGCTTTCTTT. It codes for CASSPRVRAGTEAFF.

The CDR3 here is CASRSQGAGNQPQHF. As DNA, the CDR3 is TGTGCCAGCAGGTCACAGGGGGCCGGCAATCAGCCCCAGCATTTT. The rearrangement links TRBV6-5 to TRBJ1-5; 9 nucleotides align to TRBD1. CDR3 size: 15 residues. From germline, CDR1 is MNHEY and CDR2 SVGAGI. J gave up 2 bases and V 6 bases, and 5 bases lay outside the gene matches.

The chain couples TRBV2 to TRBJ1-1; no firm D call. Deletions cut 7 bases from V and 1 base from J, with 7 bases between. The CDR3 extends over 12 amino acids. Germline assignment: CDR1 SNHLY and CDR2 FYNNEI. The CDR3 region is CASKRPNTEAFF. DNA for the CDR3: TGTGCCAGCAAGCGGCCGAACACTGAAGCTTTCTTT.

The V and J genes are TRBV7-3 and TRBJ2-7; TRBD1 aligns across 7 bases. Losses at the gene ends were 5 bases for V and 4 bases for J; bases not matched to a gene: 8. This CDR3 has 14 amino acids. Germline V lookup: CDR1 SGHTA, CDR2 FQGTGA. The CDR3 nucleotides are TGTGCCAGCAGCCCGGGACAGAGACCGTACGAGCAGTACTTC. Its protein product is CASSPGQRPYEQYF.

The chain joins TRBV18 to TRBJ1-1; D not certain. CDR3 length: 15 residues. Germline V gives CDR1 KGHSH, CDR2 LQKENI. The V end was cut by 3 bases, the J end by 0 bases, with 11 bases between. For the CDR3, the DNA is TGTGCCAGCTCACCTTTGCGGGAAATGAACACTGAAGCTTTCTTT. Its protein product is CASSPLREMNTEAFF.

In its sample, this clone was seen once. The gene calls are TRBV7-8 and TRBJ2-1; 10 bases are shared with TRBD1. J was trimmed by 8 bases and V by 2 bases; bases with no gene match: 9. The CDR3 is 16 residues long. From germline, CDR1 is SGHVS and CDR2 FQNEAQ. CDR3 loop: CASSLPRDRGDDEQFF. The CDR3 DNA is TGTGCCAGCAGCTTACCCCGGGACAGGGGTGACGATGAGCAGTTCTTC.

The CDR3 loop is CASTDRGPYNSPLHF. DNA for the CDR3: TGCGCCAGCACCGACAGGGGACCTTATAATTCACCCCTCCACTTT. The rearrangement joins TRBV5-1 to TRBJ1-6, with 8 bases identical to TRBD1. In germline, CDR1 is SGHRS, CDR2 YFSETQ. The CDR3 extends over 15 amino acids. Trimming took 6 bases from V and 4 from J; bases not matched to a gene: 6.

This rearrangement joins TRBV4-3 to TRBJ2-3; TRBD2 matches 7 bases. Losses at the gene ends were 4 bases for V and 5 bases for J; bases not matched to a gene: 15. The length of the CDR3 is 17 residues. Germline V gene lookup returns CDR1 LGHNA and CDR2 YSLEER. CDR3 sequence: CASSLLAFVSAGDTQYF. CDR3 in DNA: TGCGCCAGCAGCCTACTAGCGTTCGTCAGTGCTGGAGATACGCAGTATTTT.

The rearrangement joins TRBV19 to TRBJ1-1, with no clear D. Germline CDR1 LNHDA, CDR2 SQIVND (reference sequence). This CDR3 spans 13 amino acids. Trimming pared 3 bases from V and 3 bases from J, leaving 8 bases between. CDR3 bases: TGTGCCAGTAGTATCGACATCGACACTGAAGCTTTCTTT. Translating it yields CASSIDIDTEAFF.

The chain joins TRBV12-5 to TRBJ1-3, with 9 bases identical to TRBD1. V was clipped by 2 bases and J by 3 bases; unmatched bases: 5. Germline CDR1 reads LGHNT; CDR2 reads FRNRAP. The CDR3 runs to 16 residues. The CDR3 DNA reads TGTGCTAGTGGTTTGCGCCGGACAGGGGTTGGAAACACCATATATTTT. Encoded protein: CASGLRRTGVGNTIYF.

The V call is TRBV3-1 (or the pseudogene TRBV3-2), the J call TRBJ1-2; D gene uncertain. Germline-derived CDR1 and CDR2 are LGHDT and YNNKEL (reference sequence). The CDR3 loop spans 17 amino acids. Between the trimmed V and J ends, which lost 5 bases and 0 bases, there was a span of 19 bases. CDR3 sequence (DNA): TGTGCCAGCAGCATAAAGCGGGCAGGACTTACTAACTATGGCTACACCTTC. Its translation: CASSIKRAGLTNYGYTF.

The V and J genes are TRBV7-9 and TRBJ1-5; 10 bases agree with TRBD1. The J segment lost 2 bases and the V segment lost 0 bases, leaving 4 bases of the junction unmatched. This CDR3 comprises 17 residues. Germline V gene sequence: CDR1 SEHNR, CDR2 FQNEAQ (reference sequence). CDR3 amino acids: CASSLAGTGVGNQPQHF. The CDR3, as DNA: TGTGCCAGCAGCTTAGCGGGGACAGGGGTTGGCAATCAGCCCCAGCATTTT.

The genes are TRBV19 and TRBJ2-1; 9 positions match TRBD1. J gave up 7 bases and V 6 bases, and 7 bases lay outside the gene matches. The germline CDR1 and CDR2 sequences are LNHDA and SQIVND (reference sequence). This CDR3 contains 14 residues. CDR3 nucleotides: TGTGCCAGTAGACGCCTGGGGACAGGGAATGAGCAGTTCTTC. It yields the protein CASRRLGTGNEQFF.

This chain joins TRBV5-4 and TRBJ1-2; D is perhaps TRBD1 (6 bases). This CDR3 region has 13 residues. Germline V gene data show CDR1 as SGHNT and CDR2 as YYREEE (reference sequence). V dropped 3 bases and J dropped 4 bases, with 10 bases sitting between them. DNA of the CDR3: TGTGCCAGCAGCTCCCCGACAGGCTATGGCTACACCTTC. It translates to CASSSPTGYGYTF.

The rearrangement uses TRBV5-6 and TRBJ1-2; 9 bases map to TRBD1. The CDR3 runs to 16 residues. Per germline, CDR1 SGHDT and CDR2 YYEEEE. Trimming took 2 bases from V and 4 from J; bases not matched to a gene: 9. CDR3 bases: TGTGCCAGCAGCTTTTTGCAACAGGGGGCTCTCTATGGCTACACCTTC. It translates to CASSFLQQGALYGYTF.